The entry below describes one T cell receptor beta chain. Using immunoSEQ multiplex PCR, the repertoire was profiled, and TCRdb retains in-frame clones only, with some absent. The sample yields approximately 230,000 clones, under 90% seen once. The sample belongs to a study of blood T cell repertoires in COVID-19. V shed 1 base and J shed 2 bases, with 12 bases lying between them. CDR3 size: 16 residues. CDR1 KGHSY and CDR2 FQNENV come from the germline V gene. The chain employs TRBV16 and TRBJ2-1; tentatively, D is TRBD1 (6 bases). The TCR was taken from a man aged 35-49 years who had recovered from COVID-19. The specimen was PBMCs or T cells enriched from blood (not recorded which). CDR3 nucleotide sequence: TGTGCCAGCAGCCAATTGGCAGGGGCGCCCTACAATGAGCAGTTCTTC. It yields the protein CASSQLAGAPYNEQFF.